This entry features one T cell receptor (beta chain) sequence. This record belongs to a study of OX40 agonist ivuxolimab in advanced cancers. Assay used: immunoSEQ multiplex PCR; TCRdb lists only in-frame clones, some missing. The table shows 30,000 to 35,000 clones, with more than 60% occurring only once. Sequencing used CD4+ or CD8+ T cells sorted from blood, obtained in a trial of the OX40 agonist ivuxolimab. The sequence derives from an adult with an advanced solid tumor such as melanoma, head and neck, liver or kidney cancer.

In DNA form, the CDR3 reads TGTGCCAGCAGCTCAACGGTGGGGGGTTTAGCTGAGCAGTTCTTC. This codes for CASSSTVGGLAEQFF. The chain combines TRBV5-6 with TRBJ2-1, with D tentatively TRBD2 (6 bases). The CDR3 runs to 15 residues. The V gene's germline CDR1 is SGHDT and CDR2 YYEEEE. V lost 3 bases and J 9 bases, leaving 19 bases between the germline ends.